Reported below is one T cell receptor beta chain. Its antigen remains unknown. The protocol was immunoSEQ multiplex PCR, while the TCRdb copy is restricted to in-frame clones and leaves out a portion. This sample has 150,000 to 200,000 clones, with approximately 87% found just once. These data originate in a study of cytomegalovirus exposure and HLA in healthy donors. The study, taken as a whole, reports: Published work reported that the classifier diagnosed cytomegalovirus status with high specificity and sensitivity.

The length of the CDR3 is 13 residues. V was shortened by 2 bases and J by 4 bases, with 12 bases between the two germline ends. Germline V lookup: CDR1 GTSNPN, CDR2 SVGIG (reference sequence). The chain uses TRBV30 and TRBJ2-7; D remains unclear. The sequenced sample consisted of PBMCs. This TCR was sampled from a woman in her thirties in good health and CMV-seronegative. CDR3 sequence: CAWSKTRSYEQYF. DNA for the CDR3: TGTGCCTGGAGTAAAACTCGGTCGTACGAGCAGTACTTC.